The next 11 T cell receptor beta chains were all read from a single sample in a study of CD8+CD57+ T cells in acquired aplastic anemia. Only patients with CD8+CD57+ cell expansion on flow cytometry were chosen for sequencing. The study profiled TCR beta VDJ and CDR3 using genomic DNA as template. Each CDR3 protein is one row after TCRdb ran MiXCR on the reads. The sample contains 220,000 or so distinct CDR3 sequences, roughly two thirds of which appear only once. The specimen sequenced was sorted CD4+, CD8+, or CD8+CD57+ T cells (not recorded which) from PBMCs. The receptors here all came from a human donor with aplastic anemia.

The table lists this clonotype with many counts. V usage is TRBV2 and J usage is TRBJ1-5; TRBD1 matches at 12 bases. Germline assignment: CDR1 SNHLY and CDR2 FYNNEI. V gave up 4 bases and J gave up 3 bases; unmatched junction bases: 7. This CDR3 is 17 amino acids long. CDR3 sequence: CASSARLGQGANQPQHF. The CDR3 coding sequence is TGTGCCAGCAGTGCCCGATTGGGACAGGGGGCCAATCAGCCCCAGCATTTT.

This chain joins TRBV7-6 and TRBJ2-1; D call uncertain. Germline assignment: CDR1 SGHVS and CDR2 FNYEAQ. The CDR3 is 15 amino acids. V dropped 3 bases and J dropped 4 bases, with 13 bases sitting between them. The CDR3 region has the DNA TGTGCCAGCAGCTTCGACGTGTCCCCTTACAATGAGCAGTTCTTC. It encodes CASSFDVSPYNEQFF.

The genes are TRBV5-8 and TRBJ2-4; D unresolved. This CDR3 has 11 residues. Germline values: CDR1 SGHTS, CDR2 YDEGEE. The germline V and J ends were trimmed by 2 bases and 7 bases, with 4 bases remaining between them. The CDR3 loop is CASSLYNIQYF. The DNA for the CDR3 is TGTGCCAGCAGCTTATACAACATTCAGTACTTC.

A few counts support this clonotype. This chain links TRBV19 with TRBJ2-7; no definite D call. This CDR3 contains 12 residues. The germline V gene has CDR1 LNHDA and CDR2 SQIVND (reference sequence). V shed 5 bases and J shed 1 base, with 6 bases lying between them. The CDR3 DNA follows: TGTGCCAGTAGTGGACCTTCCTACGAGCAGTACTTC. This encodes CASSGPSYEQYF.

DNA of the CDR3: TGCAGTGCCCCGATCATGGCGGTGGCTTTCTTT. Translating gives CSAPIMAVAFF. V and J are TRBV20-1 and TRBJ1-1, with unresolved D. Germline-derived CDR1 and CDR2 are DFQATT and SNEGSKA (reference sequence). The CDR3 has 11 amino acids. V dropped 6 bases and J dropped 11 bases, with 16 bases sitting between them.

This clonotype was picked up one time. The V and J genes are TRBV15 and TRBJ1-2; 9 bases agree with TRBD1. This CDR3 is built from 15 residues. V gave up 1 base and J gave up 6 bases; unmatched junction bases: 6. From germline, CDR1 is LNHNV and CDR2 YYDKDF (reference sequence). CDR3 nucleotide sequence: TGTGCCACCAGCAGAGTACCGGGACAGGGCGATGGCTACACCTTC. Its protein product is CATSRVPGQGDGYTF.

This clonotype was seen more than once but under ten times. A read error may be the cause here, since a much bigger clone is one base away. The chain links TRBV7-2 to TRBJ2-7; no clear D. Germline-derived CDR1 and CDR2 are SGHTA and FQGNSA. V dropped 5 bases and J dropped 0 bases, with 2 bases sitting between them. This CDR3 has 11 residues. For the CDR3, the DNA is TGTGCCAGCAGCAACTCCTACGAGCAGTACTTC. Protein sequence: CASSNSYEQYF.

Here the CDR3 DNA reads TGTGCCAGCAGCTTAGACAGGCAGGGCGGCGGGGAGCTGTTTTTT. It specifies CASSLDRQGGGELFF. The V call is TRBV7-3, the J call TRBJ2-2; D is perhaps TRBD1 (6 bases). CDR3 length: 15 residues. Trimming took off 2 bases at V and 7 bases at J, with 14 bases between the two ends. Germline CDR1 SGHTA, CDR2 FQGTGA.

This chain uses TRBV29-1 with TRBJ1-1; 11 bases fit TRBD1. Germline V gene sequence: CDR1 SQVTM, CDR2 ANQGSEA. CDR3 length: 15 residues. V shed 6 bases, J shed 5 bases, and the junction held 11 bases outside the gene matches. The chain's CDR3 is CSVPARGTGGTEAFF. The CDR3 nucleotides read TGCAGCGTCCCCGCCCGTGGGACAGGGGGAACTGAAGCTTTCTTT.

This chain joins TRBV20-1 and TRBJ2-2, with 7 bases aligning to TRBD2. V was clipped by 3 bases and J by 5 bases; unmatched bases: 3. The CDR3 spans 13 residues. In germline, CDR1 is DFQATT, CDR2 SNEGSKA (reference sequence). The CDR3 is CSASPGRTGELFF. The CDR3 region has the DNA TGCAGTGCTAGTCCCGGGAGGACCGGGGAGCTGTTTTTT.

The J gene is TRBJ1-4, the V gene TRBV5-1, with 7 bases fitting TRBD1. V lost 0 bases and J lost 5; bases outside the gene matches: 1. The length of the CDR3 is 14 residues. The germline CDR1 and CDR2 sequences are SGHRS and YFSETQ. The CDR3 loop reads CASSLGGQNEKLFF. The CDR3 nucleotides are TGCGCCAGCAGCTTGGGGGGACAGAATGAAAAACTGTTTTTT.